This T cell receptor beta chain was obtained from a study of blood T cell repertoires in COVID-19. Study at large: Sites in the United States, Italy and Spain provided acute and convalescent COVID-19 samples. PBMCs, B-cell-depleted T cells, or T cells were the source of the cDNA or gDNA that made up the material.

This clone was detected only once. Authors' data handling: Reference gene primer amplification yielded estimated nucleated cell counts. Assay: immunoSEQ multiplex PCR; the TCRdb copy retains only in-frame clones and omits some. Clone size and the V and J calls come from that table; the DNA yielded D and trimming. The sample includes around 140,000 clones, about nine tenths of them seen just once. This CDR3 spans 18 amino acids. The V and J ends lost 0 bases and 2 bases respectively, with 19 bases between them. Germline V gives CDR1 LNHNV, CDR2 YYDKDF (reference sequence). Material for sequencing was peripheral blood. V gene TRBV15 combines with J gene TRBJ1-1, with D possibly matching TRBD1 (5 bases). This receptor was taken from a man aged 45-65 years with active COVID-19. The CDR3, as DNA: TGTGCCACCAGCAGAGATCGGGACTGGGCGACATCCAACACTGAAGCTTTCTTT. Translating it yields CATSRDRDWATSNTEAFF.